Here is one T cell receptor (beta chain) with its context. Its antigen is still unknown. Base qualities were left out, and no much larger clone turns up one base away. The time point label of this sample denotes: pre-treatment sample, taken before nivolumab and TIL therapy. The baseline tumor samples were excised metastases, mostly pleural nodules or supraclavicular lymph nodes, taken from the same resection that was used to grow TIL. Tumors were collected before any PD-1/PD-L1 blockade, after which patients were given nivolumab, and patients who progressed were given lymphodepletion, an infusion of expanded TIL and IL-2. Adults with stage 4 NSCLC were enrolled from late 2017 to early 2020 in a dual-center phase I trial. The samples were obtained from a phase I trial that was single-arm and open-label and tested tumor-infiltrating lymphocyte therapy combined with nivolumab in advanced non-small cell lung cancer. Portions of each resected tumor were snap-frozen in liquid nitrogen and were stored at -80 degrees C. Tumor regions of interest were selected on H&E sections by laser-capture macrodissection, were pulverized into about 15 mg aliquots, and were extracted with Qiagen Allprep kits.

TCR beta CDR3 regions were amplified from genomic DNA with the immunoSEQ v3 hsTCRB kit using bias-controlled multiplex PCR. TCR libraries were sequenced on an Illumina NextSeq 500 to 1.5 million to 2.5 million read pairs for survey level or roughly 5-6.5 million for deep level. The original methods were these. V, D and J genes were assigned, non-productive sequences were removed, and clonality was reported by immunoSEQ Analyzer software. Repertoires were compared using productive Simpson clonality and Morisita overlap index of productive TRB rearrangements between infused TIL and blood. As stored in TCRdb, this immuneACCESS dataset retains in-frame rearrangements with V and J assigned. A fraction of the clones does not appear; measured against another copy, unresolved V genes explain less than half of the discrepancy, and the remainder lacks a known reason. Clonal size and the V and J genes are those of that table, whereas D and trimming came from the DNA. The sample table holds tens of thousands of clones, of which about three quarters were seen once. Of the sample, approximately 5.6% is held by the ten largest clones.

Germline trimming: 5 bases from V, 1 base from J; junction bases outside gene matches: 3. Including cysteine and phenylalanine, the CDR3 has 15 amino acids. The DNA shown is the 45-base CDR3, in frame from base 1. Taken from the germline V gene, the CDR1 and CDR2 loops are MNHNS and SASEGT. These data are taken from a study of TIL therapy for anti-PD-1-resistant metastatic lung cancer (dated by TCRdb to the early 2020s). Regarding the study in general: Enrolled patients had a median age of about 50 years (range roughly 38-80) and a median tumor PD-L1 proportion score of around 5.9%. Clonotypes were tracked across tumor, expanded TIL product and serial blood samples by T cell receptor beta sequencing of tumor and peripheral blood. Most of the cohort had lung adenocarcinoma, including several EGFR-mutant tumors and two ALK-rearranged tumors, and half of the patients were either current or former smokers. Across the cohort, whole-exome sequencing showed a median non-synonymous tumor mutation burden of roughly 1.5 mutations per megabase.

The paper as a whole reports these results and caveats: The cohort was highly selected, including more treatment-naive, never-smoker and oncogene-addicted patients than is typical, which limits generalizability. The study protocol defined all tumor marker inferences as exploratory. Higher clonality and lower diversity were observed in expanded TIL cultures than in baseline intratumoral T cells (median clonality 6% vs 31%, p < 0.0001). High clonal turnover was observed in TIL culture, with many enriched product clones not detected in the baseline tumor, which suggested clonal contraction rather than faithful expansion.

This chain is built from TRBV6-1 and TRBJ1-5; TRBD1 aligns with 9 central bases. This receptor was taken from a person aged 25 to 80 with non-small cell lung cancer. Specimen: tumor tissue, collected at baseline. The CDR3 protein is CASSKQGASNQPQHF. The nucleotides read TGTGCCAGCAGTAAACAGGGGGCAAGCAATCAGCCCCAGCATTTT.